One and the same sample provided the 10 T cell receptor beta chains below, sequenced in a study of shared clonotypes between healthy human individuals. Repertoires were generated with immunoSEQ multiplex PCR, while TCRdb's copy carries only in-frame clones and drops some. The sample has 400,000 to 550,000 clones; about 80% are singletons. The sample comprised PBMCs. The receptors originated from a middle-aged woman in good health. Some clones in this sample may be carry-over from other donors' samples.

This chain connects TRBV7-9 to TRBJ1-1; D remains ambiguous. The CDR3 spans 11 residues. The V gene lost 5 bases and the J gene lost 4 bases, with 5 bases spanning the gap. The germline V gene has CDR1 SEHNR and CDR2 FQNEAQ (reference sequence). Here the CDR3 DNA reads TGTGCCAGCAGCGTCGGCACTGAAGCTTTCTTT. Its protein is CASSVGTEAFF.

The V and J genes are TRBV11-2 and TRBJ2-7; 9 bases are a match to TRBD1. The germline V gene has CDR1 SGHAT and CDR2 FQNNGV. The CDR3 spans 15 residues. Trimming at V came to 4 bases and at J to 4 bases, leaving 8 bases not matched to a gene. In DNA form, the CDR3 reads TGTGCCAGCAGCTACCCGGGACAGGGAAGATACGAGCAGTACTTC. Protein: CASSYPGQGRYEQYF.

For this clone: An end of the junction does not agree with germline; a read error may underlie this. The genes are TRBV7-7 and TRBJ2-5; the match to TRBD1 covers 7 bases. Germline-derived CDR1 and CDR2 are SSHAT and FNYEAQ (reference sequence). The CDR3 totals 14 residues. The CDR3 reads CASSKVGTEETQYF. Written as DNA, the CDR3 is TGTGCTAGCAGCAAAGTAGGGACAGAAGAGACCCAGTACTTC.

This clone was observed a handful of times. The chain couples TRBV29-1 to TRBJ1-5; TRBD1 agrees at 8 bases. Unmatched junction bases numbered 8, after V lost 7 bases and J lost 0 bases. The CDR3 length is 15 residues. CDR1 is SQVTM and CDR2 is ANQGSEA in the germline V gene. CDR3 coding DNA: TGCAGCGCTGCTGGTACAGGGGGTAGCAATCAGCCCCAGCATTTT. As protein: CSAAGTGGSNQPQHF. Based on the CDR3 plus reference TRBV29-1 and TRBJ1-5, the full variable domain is SAVISQKPSRDICQRGTSLTIQCQVDSQVTMMFWYRQQPGQSLTLIATANQGSEATYESGFVIDKFPISRPNLTFSTLTVSNMSPEDSSIYLCSAAGTGGSNQPQHFGDGTRLSIL.

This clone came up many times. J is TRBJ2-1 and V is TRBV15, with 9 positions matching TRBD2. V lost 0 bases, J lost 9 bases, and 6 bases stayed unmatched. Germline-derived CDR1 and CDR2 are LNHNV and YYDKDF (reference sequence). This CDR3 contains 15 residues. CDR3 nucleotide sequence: TGTGCCACCAGCAGAGACTGGACTAGCGAGGTTGAGCAGTTCTTC. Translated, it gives CATSRDWTSEVEQFF.

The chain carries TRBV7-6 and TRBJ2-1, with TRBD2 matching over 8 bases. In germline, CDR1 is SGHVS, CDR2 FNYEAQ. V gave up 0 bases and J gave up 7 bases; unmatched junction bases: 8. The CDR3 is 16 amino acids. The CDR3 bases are TGTGCCAGCAGCTTAGCCGGGACTAGGGGGGTGAATGAGCAGTTCTTC. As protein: CASSLAGTRGVNEQFF.

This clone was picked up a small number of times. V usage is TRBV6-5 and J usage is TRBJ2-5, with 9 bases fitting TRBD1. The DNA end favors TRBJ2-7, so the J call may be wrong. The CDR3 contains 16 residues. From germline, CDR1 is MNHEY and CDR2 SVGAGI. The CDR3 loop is CASSYSMTGGLYEQYF. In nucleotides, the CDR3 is TGTGCCAGCAGTTACTCGATGACAGGGGGTCTTTACGAGCAGTACTTC.

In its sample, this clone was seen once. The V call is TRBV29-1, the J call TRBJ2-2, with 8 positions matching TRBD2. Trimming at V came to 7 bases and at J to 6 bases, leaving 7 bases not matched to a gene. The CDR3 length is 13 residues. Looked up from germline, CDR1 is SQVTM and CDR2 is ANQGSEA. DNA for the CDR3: TGCAGCGCATTACGGGGGGGGGCCGGGGAGCTGTTTTTT. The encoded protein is CSALRGGAGELFF.

DNA for the CDR3: TGTGCCAGCAGCCACGGACGGTACACCGGGGAGCTGTTTTTT. This gives the protein CASSHGRYTGELFF. The rearrangement links TRBV28 to TRBJ2-2; D gene unclear. The CDR3 loop spans 14 amino acids. Germline-derived CDR1 and CDR2 are MDHEN and SYDVKM. Deletions cut 6 bases from V and 3 bases from J, with 11 bases between.

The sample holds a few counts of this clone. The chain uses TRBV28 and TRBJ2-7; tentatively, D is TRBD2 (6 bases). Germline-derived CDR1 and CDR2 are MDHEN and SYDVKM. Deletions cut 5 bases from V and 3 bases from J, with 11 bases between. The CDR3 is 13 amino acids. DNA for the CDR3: TGTGCCAGCAGTGCGGGACCCTTCTACGAGCAGTACTTC. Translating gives CASSAGPFYEQYF.